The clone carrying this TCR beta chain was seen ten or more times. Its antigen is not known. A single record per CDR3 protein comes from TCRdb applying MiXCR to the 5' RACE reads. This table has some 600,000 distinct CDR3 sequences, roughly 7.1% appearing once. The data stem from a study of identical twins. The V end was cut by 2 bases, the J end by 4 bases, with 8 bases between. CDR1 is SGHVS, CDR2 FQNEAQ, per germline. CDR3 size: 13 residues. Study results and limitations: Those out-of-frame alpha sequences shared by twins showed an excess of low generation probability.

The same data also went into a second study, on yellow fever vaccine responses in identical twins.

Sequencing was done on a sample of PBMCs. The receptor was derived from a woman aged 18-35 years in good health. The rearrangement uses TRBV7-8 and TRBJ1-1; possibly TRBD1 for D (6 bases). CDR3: CASSLRGFTEAFF. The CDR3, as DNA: TGTGCCAGCAGCTTAAGGGGGTTCACTGAAGCTTTCTTT.